A single sample gave rise to the 24 T cell receptor beta chains below, sequenced in a study of a mutant IDH1 vaccine in newly diagnosed glioma. This table comes from immunoSEQ multiplex PCR, and its TCRdb copy is limited to in-frame clones, with some not included. The sample holds about 50,000 clones, roughly 92% seen once. Regarding time point: week 35, safety follow-up. Vaccinated patients received 300 ug of mutant IDH1 20-mer peptide per dose, with topical imiquimod. Antigen specificity for these receptors is unknown. The sequenced sample was PBMCs, obtained from a glioma patient whose treatment included an IDH1 peptide vaccine. All receptors derive from a man aged 45-60 years with glioma.

This sequence joins TRBV19 and TRBJ2-4; 8 positions match TRBD2. The J segment lost 4 bases and the V segment lost 6 bases, leaving 11 bases of the junction unmatched. Germline V gene sequence: CDR1 LNHDA, CDR2 SQIVND (reference sequence). The CDR3 covers 16 residues. The CDR3 nucleotides are TGTGCCAGTAGACCCAGCCAGACTAGCGTGAAAAACATTCAGTACTTC. It encodes CASRPSQTSVKNIQYF.

V and J are TRBV4-1 and TRBJ1-5; D gene uncertain. The CDR3 covers 16 residues. Germline CDR1 MGHRA, CDR2 YSYEKL. Deletions cut 0 bases from V and 2 bases from J, with 11 bases between. CDR3 residues: CASSQDPRAGNQPQHF. In DNA, the CDR3 is TGCGCCAGCAGCCAAGATCCCCGGGCGGGCAATCAGCCCCAGCATTTT.

In the case of this clone: One end of the junction is discordant with germline, which a read error may explain. The chain carries TRBV5-6 and TRBJ1-2; 7 positions agree with TRBD1. CDR1 and CDR2 from the germline V gene are SGHDT and YYEEEE. CDR3 length: 14 amino acids. The CDR3, as DNA: TGTGCCAGCAGCACTCGGACAGGAAGATATGGCTTGGGCTTC. Translated: CASSTRTGRYGLGF.

This clone has just one count. The CDR3 protein is CASSRTAIGGTDTQYF. The CDR3 DNA is TGCGCCAGCAGCCGCACTGCTATAGGTGGGACAGATACGCAGTATTTT. The rearrangement joins TRBV4-1 to TRBJ2-3, with no clear D. The ends were cut back, 4 bases at V and 3 bases at J, with 17 bases in the middle. Germline CDR1 MGHRA, CDR2 YSYEKL. This CDR3 has 16 residues.

This clone is a singleton in its sample. The chain links TRBV7-3 to TRBJ2-1, with TRBD2 identical over 10 bases. CDR3 length: 14 amino acids. Germline CDR1 SGHTA, CDR2 FQGTGA. The ends lost 8 bases at V and 6 bases at J; junction bases unmatched: 7. The CDR3 spells CASGAGGRANEQFF. The CDR3 nucleotides read TGTGCCAGCGGAGCGGGAGGGAGGGCCAATGAGCAGTTCTTC.

The chain recombines TRBV4-1 with TRBJ1-1; 7 nucleotides align to TRBD1. The junction had 5 bases not matched to a gene; V was cut back by 4 bases and J by 0 bases. Germline-derived CDR1 and CDR2 are MGHRA and YSYEKL. CDR3 length: 15 residues. CDR3 coding DNA: TGCGCCAGCAGCCCTCGGGACAGATTGAACACTGAAGCTTTCTTT. This translates into CASSPRDRLNTEAFF.

The chain recombines TRBV12-5 with TRBJ1-2; 12 nucleotides line up with TRBD1. Germline CDR1 LGHNT, CDR2 FRNRAP. J was trimmed by 8 bases and V by 5 bases; bases with no gene match: 9. The length of the CDR3 is 15 residues. In DNA form, the CDR3 reads TGTGCTAGTGGTCCGGGACAGGGGGCTTCTTTCGGCTACACCTTC. Translated, it gives CASGPGQGASFGYTF. Supplemented by reference TRBV12-5 and TRBJ1-2, the full variable domain reads DARVTQTPRHKVTEMGQEVTMRCQPILGHNTVFWYRQTMMQGLELLAYFRNRAPLDDSGMPKDRFSAEMPDATLATLKIQPSEPRDSAVYFCASGPGQGASFGYTFGSGTRLTVV.

The V gene is TRBV19, the J gene TRBJ1-1, with D uncertain. This CDR3 is 10 amino acids long. Trimming took off 8 bases at V and 5 bases at J, with 6 bases between the two ends. Germline CDR1 reads LNHDA; CDR2 reads SQIVND (reference sequence). CDR3 region: CASGGTEAFF. For the CDR3, the DNA is TGTGCCAGTGGAGGGACTGAAGCTTTCTTT.

The chain links TRBV7-9 to TRBJ1-2; D unresolved. Germline CDR1 and CDR2: SEHNR and FQNEAQ (reference sequence). The CDR3 runs to 14 residues. The germline V and J ends were trimmed by 5 bases and 4 bases, with 14 bases remaining between them. The CDR3 sequence is CASSLRQAPYGYTF. The CDR3 bases are TGTGCCAGCAGCCTTCGGCAGGCCCCCTATGGCTACACCTTC.

The chain employs TRBV9 and TRBJ2-2; maybe TRBD2 (5 bases). V shed 3 bases and J shed 1 base, with 13 bases lying between them. Germline CDR1 is SGDLS and CDR2 is YYNGEE. CDR3 length equals 16 residues. CDR3 amino acids: CASSEAASLNTGELFF. Written as DNA, the CDR3 is TGTGCCAGCAGCGAGGCGGCTAGCCTGAACACCGGGGAGCTGTTTTTT.

This rearrangement joins TRBV5-1 to TRBJ2-7; 12 nucleotides align to TRBD1. V was clipped by 4 bases and J by 6 bases; unmatched bases: 8. Germline lookup yields CDR1 SGHRS and CDR2 YFSETQ. CDR3 length: 15 amino acids. For the CDR3, the DNA is TGCGCCAGCAGCCCGGGACAGGGGGCTCCAGGCGAGCAGTACTTC. It is translated as CASSPGQGAPGEQYF.

The CDR3 DNA is TGTGCCAGCAGTCCTACAGGGAAGGGTCAGCCCCAGCATTTT. Protein: CASSPTGKGQPQHF. The chain uses TRBV7-3 and TRBJ1-5; maybe TRBD1 (6 bases). The CDR3 covers 14 residues. CDR1 SGHTA and CDR2 FQGTGA come from the germline V gene. Trimming left V 6 bases short and J 6 bases short, with 15 bases between.

A word on this clone: One end of the junction is discordant with germline, which a read error may explain. The genes are TRBV9 and TRBJ2-7; 7 bases line up with TRBD1. Germline CDR1 is SGDLS and CDR2 is YYNGEE. The CDR3 consists of 15 residues. The CDR3 DNA reads TGTGCCAGCAGCGAGGGGGCCGGGTTATCCTATGAGCAGTACTTC. Translated: CASSEGAGLSYEQYF.

In DNA, the CDR3 is TGCGCCAGCAGCCAAGCCCCCGGGGGGAGCACTGAAGCTTTCTTT. Translated, it gives CASSQAPGGSTEAFF. The rearrangement links TRBV4-1 to TRBJ1-1; perhaps TRBD1 as D (5 bases). Germline V gene data show CDR1 as MGHRA and CDR2 as YSYEKL. The CDR3 has 15 residues. V lost 1 base to trimming and J lost 4 bases, with 13 bases between them.

The chain has TRBV30 and TRBJ2-5, with TRBD2 matching 10 bases. The V segment lost 5 bases and the J segment 0 bases; nucleotides outside the gene matches: 6. Germline CDR1 GTSNPN, CDR2 SVGIG (reference sequence). There are 15 residues in the CDR3. As DNA, the CDR3 is TGTGCCTGGGATCCGGGACTAGCGTACCAAGAGACCCAGTACTTC. Residues: CAWDPGLAYQETQYF.

The chain employs TRBV6-1 and TRBJ2-7; 7 bases align to TRBD1. This CDR3 region has 13 residues. Germline V lookup: CDR1 MNHNS, CDR2 SASEGT. V lost 5 bases to trimming and J lost 3 bases; unmatched junction nucleotides: 4. CDR3: CASSPGQVYEQYF. CDR3 coding DNA: TGTGCCAGCAGTCCCGGACAGGTCTACGAGCAGTACTTC.

This chain connects TRBV9 to TRBJ1-3; the D gene is possibly TRBD1 (5 bases). V lost 3 bases and J lost 8, with 15 bases in between. Germline CDR1 is SGDLS and CDR2 is YYNGEE. The CDR3 has 14 residues. The CDR3 DNA reads as TGTGCCAGCAGCGGGGGACGGGGCGGGGACACCATATATTTT. Translating gives CASSGGRGGDTIYF.

J is TRBJ2-5 and V is TRBV4-2; 12 bases match TRBD2. V trimming: 0 bases; J trimming: 5 bases; junction bases outside the gene matches: 4. Germline loops: CDR1 LGHNA, CDR2 YNFKEQ. The CDR3 runs to 16 residues. CDR3 nucleotides: TGTGCCAGCAGCCAAGATTGGACTAGCGGGAAGGAGACCCAGTACTTC. It codes for CASSQDWTSGKETQYF.

The chain recombines TRBV5-1 with TRBJ2-1, with 8 nucleotides matching TRBD2. Germline trimming cut 3 bases from V and 6 bases from J; bases unmatched to any gene: 5. Germline CDR1 and CDR2: SGHRS and YFSETQ. This CDR3 is 14 amino acids long. CDR3 in amino acids: CASSSIAGSNEQFF. In DNA, the CDR3 is TGCGCCAGCAGCTCTATAGCGGGATCCAATGAGCAGTTCTTC. Supplemented by reference TRBV5-1 and TRBJ2-1, the full variable domain reads KAGVTQTPRYLIKTRGQQVTLSCSPISGHRSVSWYQQTPGQGLQFLFEYFSETQRNKGNFPGRFSGRQFSNSRSEMNVSTLELGDSALYLCASSSIAGSNEQFFGPGTRLTVL.

V and J are TRBV28 and TRBJ2-7; 8 nucleotides align to TRBD1. V shed 4 bases, J shed 0 bases, and the junction held 2 bases outside the gene matches. The germline CDR1 and CDR2 sequences are MDHEN and SYDVKM. The CDR3 loop spans 14 amino acids. CDR3 region: CASSWDRSSYEQYF. As DNA, the CDR3 is TGTGCCAGCAGTTGGGACAGGAGCTCCTACGAGCAGTACTTC.

This chain uses TRBV30 with TRBJ2-7; D unclear. CDR3 size: 13 residues. From germline, CDR1 is GTSNPN and CDR2 SVGIG (reference sequence). Trimming took 0 bases from V and 3 from J, leaving 9 bases between them. The CDR3 DNA sequence: TGTGCCTGGAGTGTGGGCTCAGTCTACGAGCAGTACTTC. The encoded protein is CAWSVGSVYEQYF.

This clone was detected only a few times. The chain links TRBV7-9 to TRBJ1-2; 10 bases map to TRBD1. J was trimmed by 8 bases and V by 4 bases; bases with no gene match: 7. Germline CDR1 is SEHNR and CDR2 is FQNEAQ (reference sequence). This CDR3 contains 14 residues. Here the CDR3 DNA reads TGTGCCAGCAGCTGGACAGGGGGGACGGAGGGCTACACCTTC. Encoded protein: CASSWTGGTEGYTF.

Comments on this clone: A junction end diverges from the germline sequence, so it may reflect a read error. The V call is TRBV7-9, the J call TRBJ1-5; D may be TRBD1 (6 bases). Germline CDR1 is SEHNR and CDR2 is FQNEAQ (reference sequence). The CDR3 totals 14 residues. Here the CDR3 reads CASSLAGGNQPQHF. CDR3 coding DNA: TGTGCCAGTAGCTTAGCAGGGGGCAATCAGCCCCAGCATTTT.

The rearrangement joins TRBV19 to TRBJ1-5; D might be TRBD1 (6 bases). The CDR3 length is 14 residues. V was trimmed by 2 bases and J by 8 bases, leaving 13 bases between them. Germline CDR1 LNHDA, CDR2 SQIVND (reference sequence). In nucleotides, the CDR3 is TGTGCCAGTAGTATAAGCGAGGGGGGAAAGCCCCAGCATTTT. Translated: CASSISEGGKPQHF.